Shown below are 2 T cell receptor beta chains from a single sample sequenced in a study of T cell responses to AZD1222 COVID-19 vaccine. Only in-frame clones appear in the TCRdb table, and some are missing; sequencing was by immunoSEQ multiplex PCR. Among 150,000 to 200,000 clones listed, 85% to 95% were seen once. Sequences were derived from peripheral blood, sampled on day 0 of AZD1222 vaccination. These receptors originate from an adult in good health.

The J gene is TRBJ1-3, the V gene TRBV29-1; D remains unclear. V lost 5 bases to trimming and J lost 4 bases, with 6 bases between them. The CDR3 spans 11 residues. Germline lookup yields CDR1 SQVTM and CDR2 ANQGSEA. CDR3 in amino acids: CSVQEGNTIYF. The CDR3 DNA sequence: TGCAGCGTTCAGGAGGGAAACACCATATATTTT. The full variable domain, its missing parts supplied by reference TRBV29-1 and TRBJ1-3, is SAVISQKPSRDICQRGTSLTIQCQVDSQVTMMFWYRQQPGQSLTLIATANQGSEATYESGFVIDKFPISRPNLTFSTLTVSNMSPEDSSIYLCSVQEGNTIYFGEGSWLTVV.

This chain uses TRBV13 with TRBJ2-3; a possible D gene is TRBD1 (6 bases). Germline V gene data show CDR1 as PRHDT and CDR2 as FYEKMQ (reference sequence). The V end was cut by 0 bases, the J end by 4 bases, with 14 bases between. The CDR3 has 16 residues. In DNA, the CDR3 is TGTGCCAGCAGCTTAGGACAACAGGGAAGGGCAGATACGCAGTATTTT. Amino acid sequence: CASSLGQQGRADTQYF.